This T cell receptor beta chain was found in a study of shared clonotypes between healthy human individuals. Study-wide results and limits: Relative to their counterparts shared across all four donors, non-shared clonotypes exhibited diminished generation probabilities. Clonotypes that were shared across a few donors made up approximately 5% of naive CD4 clonotypes.

Concerning this clone itself: Its specificity is not known.

Deep was the level used in running the assay. Clones were read by immunoSEQ multiplex PCR, and TCRdb kept only the in-frame ones, dropping some. This table has around 650,000 clones, 95% to 97% appearing once. Terminally differentiated effector memory CD45RA+ cells were excluded from the naive CD8 cells, which were CD45RO-negative and positively selected for CCR7. Donors, without exception, were Caucasian adults residing in Nashville, Tennessee. Sequencing input: naive CD8+ T cells sorted from blood. The sequence came from a woman aged 25 to 39 in good health.

CDR3 amino acids: CASSQGQYNEQFF. The CDR3 DNA follows: TGTGCCAGCAGCCAGGGACAGTACAATGAGCAGTTCTTC. This sequence joins TRBV9 and TRBJ2-1; 7 nucleotides match TRBD1. V was pared by 4 bases and J by 4 bases, with 2 bases of the junction left unmatched. From germline, CDR1 is SGDLS and CDR2 YYNGEE. The CDR3 is 13 residues long. Together with reference TRBV9 and TRBJ2-1, the CDR3 gives the full variable domain: DSGVTQTPKHLITATGQRVTLRCSPRSGDLSVYWYQQSLDQGLQFLIQYYNGEERAKGNILERFSAQQFPDLHSELNLSSLELGDSALYFCASSQGQYNEQFFGPGTRLTVL.